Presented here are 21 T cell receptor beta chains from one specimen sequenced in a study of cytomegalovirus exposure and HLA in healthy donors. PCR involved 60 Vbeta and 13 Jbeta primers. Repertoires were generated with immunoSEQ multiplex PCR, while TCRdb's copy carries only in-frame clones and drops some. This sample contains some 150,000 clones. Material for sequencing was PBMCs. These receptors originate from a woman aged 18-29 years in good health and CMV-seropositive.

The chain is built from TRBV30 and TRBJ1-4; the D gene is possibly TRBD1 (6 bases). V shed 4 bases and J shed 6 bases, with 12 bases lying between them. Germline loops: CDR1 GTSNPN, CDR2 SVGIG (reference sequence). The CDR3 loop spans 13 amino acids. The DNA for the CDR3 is TGTGCCTGGACTAGCGGGGGCGATGAAAAACTGTTTTTT. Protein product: CAWTSGGDEKLFF.

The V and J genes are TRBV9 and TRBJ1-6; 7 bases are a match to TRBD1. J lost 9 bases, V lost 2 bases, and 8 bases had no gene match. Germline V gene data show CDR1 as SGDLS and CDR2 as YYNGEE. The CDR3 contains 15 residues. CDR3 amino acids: CASSVRTGAGSPLHF. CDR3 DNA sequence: TGTGCCAGCAGCGTGCGAACAGGGGCAGGTTCACCCCTCCACTTT.

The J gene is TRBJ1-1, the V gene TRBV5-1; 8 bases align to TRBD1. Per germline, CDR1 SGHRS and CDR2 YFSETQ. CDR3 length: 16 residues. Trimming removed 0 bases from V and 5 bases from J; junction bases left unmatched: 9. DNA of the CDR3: TGCGCCAGCAGCTTGGCCTACGGACAGGGTCAAACTGAAGCTTTCTTT. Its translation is CASSLAYGQGQTEAFF.

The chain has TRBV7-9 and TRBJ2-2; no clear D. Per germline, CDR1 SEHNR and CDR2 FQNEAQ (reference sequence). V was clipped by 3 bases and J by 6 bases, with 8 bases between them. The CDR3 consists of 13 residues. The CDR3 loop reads CASSLRSSGELFF. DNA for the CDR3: TGTGCCAGCAGCTTGAGGAGCTCCGGGGAGCTGTTTTTT.

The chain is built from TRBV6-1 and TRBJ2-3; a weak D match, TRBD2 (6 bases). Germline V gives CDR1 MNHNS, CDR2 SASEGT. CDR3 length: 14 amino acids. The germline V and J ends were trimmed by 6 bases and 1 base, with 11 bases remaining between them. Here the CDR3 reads CASRSGSGTDTQYF. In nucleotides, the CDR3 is TGTGCCAGCAGAAGCGGGTCTGGCACAGATACGCAGTATTTT.

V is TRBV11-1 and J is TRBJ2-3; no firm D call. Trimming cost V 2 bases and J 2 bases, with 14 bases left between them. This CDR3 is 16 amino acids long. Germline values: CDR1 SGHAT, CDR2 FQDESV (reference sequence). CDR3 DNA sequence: TGTGCCAGCAGCTTACGCCTCCAGCAGGCCACAGATACGCAGTATTTT. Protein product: CASSLRLQQATDTQYF.

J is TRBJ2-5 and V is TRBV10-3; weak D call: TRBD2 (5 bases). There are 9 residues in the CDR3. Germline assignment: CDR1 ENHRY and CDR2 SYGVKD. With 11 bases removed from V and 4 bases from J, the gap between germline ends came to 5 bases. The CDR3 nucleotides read TGTGCCGCGGGAGAGACCCAGTACTTC. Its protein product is CAAGETQYF.

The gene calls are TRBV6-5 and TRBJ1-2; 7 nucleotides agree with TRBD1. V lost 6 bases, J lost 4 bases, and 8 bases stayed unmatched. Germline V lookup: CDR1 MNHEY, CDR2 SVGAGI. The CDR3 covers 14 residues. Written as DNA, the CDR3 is TGTGCCAGCAGCCCGGGACAGTCTATCTATGGCTACACCTTC. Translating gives CASSPGQSIYGYTF.

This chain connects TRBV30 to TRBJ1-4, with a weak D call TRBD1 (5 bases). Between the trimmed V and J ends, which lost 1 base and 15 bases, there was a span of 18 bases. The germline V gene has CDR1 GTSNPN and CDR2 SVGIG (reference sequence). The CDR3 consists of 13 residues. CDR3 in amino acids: CAWSGGTTRRVFF. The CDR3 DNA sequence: TGTGCCTGGAGTGGGGGCACCACGAGAAGGGTGTTTTTT.

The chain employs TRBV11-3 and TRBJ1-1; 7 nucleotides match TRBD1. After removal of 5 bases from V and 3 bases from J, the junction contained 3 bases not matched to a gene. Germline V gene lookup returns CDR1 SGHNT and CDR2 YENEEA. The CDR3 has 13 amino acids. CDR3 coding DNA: TGTGCCAGCAGCCCAGACAGGGACACTGAAGCTTTCTTT. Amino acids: CASSPDRDTEAFF.

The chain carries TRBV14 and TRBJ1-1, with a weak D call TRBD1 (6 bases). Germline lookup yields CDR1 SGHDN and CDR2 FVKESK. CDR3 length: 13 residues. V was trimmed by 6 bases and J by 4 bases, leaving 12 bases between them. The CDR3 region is CASRPQGPTEAFF. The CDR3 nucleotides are TGTGCCAGCAGACCACAGGGACCCACTGAAGCTTTCTTT.

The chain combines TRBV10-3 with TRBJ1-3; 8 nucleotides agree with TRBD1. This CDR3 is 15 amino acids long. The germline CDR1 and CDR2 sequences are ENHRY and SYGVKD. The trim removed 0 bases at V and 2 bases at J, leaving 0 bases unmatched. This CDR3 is CAISESTGAGNTIYF. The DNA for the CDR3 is TGTGCCATCAGTGAGTCGACAGGGGCTGGAAACACCATATATTTT.

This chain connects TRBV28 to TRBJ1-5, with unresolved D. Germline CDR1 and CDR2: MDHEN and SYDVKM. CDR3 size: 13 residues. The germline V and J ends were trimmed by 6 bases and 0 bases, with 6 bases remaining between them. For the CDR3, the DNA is TGTGCCAGCAGCTTTAATAGCAATCAGCCCCAGCATTTT. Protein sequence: CASSFNSNQPQHF.

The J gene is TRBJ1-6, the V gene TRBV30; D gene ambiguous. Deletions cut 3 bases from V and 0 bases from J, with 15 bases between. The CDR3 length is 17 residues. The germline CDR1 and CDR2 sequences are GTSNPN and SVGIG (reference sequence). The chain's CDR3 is CAWRTRGGSSYNSPLHF. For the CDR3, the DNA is TGTGCCTGGAGGACACGAGGAGGGAGCTCCTATAATTCACCCCTCCACTTT.

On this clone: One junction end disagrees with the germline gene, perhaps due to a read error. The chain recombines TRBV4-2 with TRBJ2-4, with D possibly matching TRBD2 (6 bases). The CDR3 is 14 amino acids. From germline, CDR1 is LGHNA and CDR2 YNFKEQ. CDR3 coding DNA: TGTGCCAGCAGCCAAGAAGGAGGGATGGGAGAATCGAACTTC. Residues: CASSQEGGMGESNF.

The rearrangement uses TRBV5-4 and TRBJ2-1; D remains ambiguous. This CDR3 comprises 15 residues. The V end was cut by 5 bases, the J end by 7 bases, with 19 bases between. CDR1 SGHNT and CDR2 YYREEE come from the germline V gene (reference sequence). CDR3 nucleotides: TGTGCCAGCAGTTATAGTCAGCGCGCTCCGAATGAGCAGTTCTTC. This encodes CASSYSQRAPNEQFF. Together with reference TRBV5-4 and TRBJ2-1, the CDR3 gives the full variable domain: ETGVTQSPTHLIKTRGQQVTLRCSSQSGHNTVSWYQQALGQGPQFIFQYYREEENGRGNFPPRFSGLQFPNYSSELNVNALELDDSALYLCASSYSQRAPNEQFFGPGTRLTVL.

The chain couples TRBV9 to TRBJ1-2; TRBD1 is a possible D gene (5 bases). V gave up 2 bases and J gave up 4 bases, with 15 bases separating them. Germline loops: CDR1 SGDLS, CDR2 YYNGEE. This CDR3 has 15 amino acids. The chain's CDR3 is CASSVDWRGLYGYTF. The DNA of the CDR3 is TGTGCCAGCAGCGTGGACTGGAGGGGCCTCTATGGCTACACCTTC.

CDR3 sequence: CASSLKAGYGNTIYF. In DNA form, the CDR3 reads TGTGCCAGCAGTTTAAAGGCGGGGTATGGAAACACCATATATTTT. This chain connects TRBV27 to TRBJ1-3, with no clear D. CDR1 and CDR2 (germline): MNHEY, SMNVEV (reference sequence). V gave up 2 bases and J gave up 3 bases, with 11 bases separating them. The CDR3 sequence is 15 residues long.

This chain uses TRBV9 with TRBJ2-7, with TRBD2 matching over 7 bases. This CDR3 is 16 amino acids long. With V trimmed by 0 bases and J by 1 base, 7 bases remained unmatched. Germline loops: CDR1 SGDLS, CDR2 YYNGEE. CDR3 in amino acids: CASSVEPSGKSYEQYF. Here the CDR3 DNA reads TGTGCCAGCAGCGTAGAGCCTAGCGGCAAATCCTACGAGCAGTACTTC.

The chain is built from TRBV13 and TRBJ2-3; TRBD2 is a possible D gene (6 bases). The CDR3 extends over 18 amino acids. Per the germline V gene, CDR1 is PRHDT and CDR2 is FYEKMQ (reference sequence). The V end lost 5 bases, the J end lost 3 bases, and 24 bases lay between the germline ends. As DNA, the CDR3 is TGTGCCAGCAGCCCACCGGCGGGACTCCCCTTACGGACAGATACGCAGTATTTT. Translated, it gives CASSPPAGLPLRTDTQYF.

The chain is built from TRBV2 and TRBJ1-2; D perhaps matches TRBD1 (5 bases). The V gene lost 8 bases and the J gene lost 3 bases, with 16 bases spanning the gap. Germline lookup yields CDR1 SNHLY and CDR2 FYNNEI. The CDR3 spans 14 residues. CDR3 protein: CASVRMVTDYGYTF. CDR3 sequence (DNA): TGTGCCAGCGTGAGAATGGTGACAGACTATGGCTACACCTTC.